This T cell receptor (beta chain) originates from a study of T cells in Graves' hyperthyroidism and ophthalmopathy. Study-wide results and limits: In blood, most of the thyroid clonotypes expanded above 0.001 were also present. Separating ophthalmopathy from stable hyperthyroidism was achieved by a 13 V-J model.

The investigators amplified TCR beta CDR3 regions from RNA transcripts. The TCR CDR3 first-round RT-PCR relied on the HTBI primer set. In TCRdb, the multiplex PCR reads were re-called with MiXCR into one record per CDR3 protein. The sample carries some 600,000 distinct CDR3 sequences, about half recorded once. The V and J ends lost 6 bases and 7 bases respectively, with 9 bases between them. CDR1 is SGHTA and CDR2 is FQGNSA in the germline V gene. The CDR3 is 12 residues long. No progression to ophthalmopathy during 18 months of follow-up defined stable disease. Points on this clonotype: Its antigen is currently unknown.

The sequence came from a woman under 30 with Graves' hyperthyroidism. Sequencing used peripheral blood or thyroid tissue (not recorded which). The chain links TRBV7-2 to TRBJ2-2; D is unresolved. The CDR3 reads CASSWASGELFF. The CDR3 region has the DNA TGTGCCAGCAGTTGGGCGAGCGGGGAGCTGTTTTTT.